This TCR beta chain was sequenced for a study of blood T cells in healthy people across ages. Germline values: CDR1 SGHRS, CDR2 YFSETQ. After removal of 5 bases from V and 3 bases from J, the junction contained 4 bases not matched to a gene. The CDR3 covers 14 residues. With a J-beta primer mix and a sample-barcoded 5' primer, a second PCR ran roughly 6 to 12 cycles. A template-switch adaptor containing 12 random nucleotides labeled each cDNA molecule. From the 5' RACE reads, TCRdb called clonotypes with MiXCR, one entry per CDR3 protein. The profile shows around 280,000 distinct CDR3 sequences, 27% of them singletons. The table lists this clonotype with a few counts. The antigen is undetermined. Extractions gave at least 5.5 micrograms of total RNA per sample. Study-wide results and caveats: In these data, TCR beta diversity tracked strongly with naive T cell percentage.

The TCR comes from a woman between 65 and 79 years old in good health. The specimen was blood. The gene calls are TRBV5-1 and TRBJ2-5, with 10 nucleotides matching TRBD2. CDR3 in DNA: TGCGCCAGCAGTGGCCTAGCGGGAGAAGAGACCCAGTACTTC. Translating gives CASSGLAGEETQYF.